This T cell receptor (beta chain) was captured in a study of post-analysis software for immune sequencing data. Points on this clonotype: The antigen is unknown.

V lost 1 base and J 0 bases, leaving 6 bases between the germline ends. Germline assignment: CDR1 LNHDA and CDR2 SQIVND (reference sequence). This CDR3 contains 14 residues. Overall study findings and caveats: In patients, five or six TRBV segments were more frequent than in controls, with TRBV5-6, TRBV5-1 and TRBV20-1 among them.

Incorporated into the TCR beta cDNA libraries were unique molecular identifiers, which served to reduce PCR and sequencing biases. TCRdb analysed the PCR reads with MiXCR anew, one entry per CDR3 protein. The table records hundreds of thousands of distinct CDR3 sequences, 55% to 70% of them present only once. The source material was blood. The genes are TRBV19 and TRBJ1-2; D is ambiguous. The source is a girl under 10 years old with multiple sclerosis. As DNA, the CDR3 is TGTGCCAGTAGTATAGTGGGGTCTAACTATGGCTACACCTTC. Its translation: CASSIVGSNYGYTF.